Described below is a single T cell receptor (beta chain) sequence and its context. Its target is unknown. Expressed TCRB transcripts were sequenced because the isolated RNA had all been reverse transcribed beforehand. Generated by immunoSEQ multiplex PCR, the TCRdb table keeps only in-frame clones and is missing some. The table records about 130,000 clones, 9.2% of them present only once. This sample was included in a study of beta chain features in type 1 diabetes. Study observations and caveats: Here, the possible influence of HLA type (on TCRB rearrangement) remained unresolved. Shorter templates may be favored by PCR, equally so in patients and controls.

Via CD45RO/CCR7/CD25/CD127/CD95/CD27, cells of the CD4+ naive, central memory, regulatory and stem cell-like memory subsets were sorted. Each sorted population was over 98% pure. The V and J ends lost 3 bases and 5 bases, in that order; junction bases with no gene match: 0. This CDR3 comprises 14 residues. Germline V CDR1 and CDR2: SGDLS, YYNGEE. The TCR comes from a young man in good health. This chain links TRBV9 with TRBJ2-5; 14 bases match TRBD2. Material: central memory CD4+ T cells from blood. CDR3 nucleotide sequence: TGTGCCAGCAGCGGGACTAGCGGGGGGGAGACCCAGTACTTC. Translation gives CASSGTSGGETQYF.